This TCR beta chain stems from a study of control samples from healthy donors and cancer patients. Using immunoSEQ multiplex PCR, the repertoire was profiled, and TCRdb retains in-frame clones only, with some absent. The sample lists approximately 170,000 clones; around 93% were seen once. CDR1 is MNHEY, CDR2 SMNVEV, per germline (reference sequence). V shed 6 bases, J shed 4 bases, and the junction held 9 bases outside the gene matches. The CDR3 is 15 amino acids. The chain is built from TRBV27 and TRBJ1-2; the match to TRBD1 covers 9 bases. The sequenced sample was blood. This clonotype was obtained from a woman in her sixties in good health. Here the CDR3 reads CASRSPGQGGYGYTF. The CDR3 DNA follows: TGTGCCAGCAGATCTCCGGGACAGGGTGGCTATGGCTACACCTTC.